Shown below are 15 T cell receptor beta chains from a single sample sequenced in a study of radiation and T cells in renal cell carcinoma. Time point meaning: blood 2 weeks post-SBRT. Treatment meaning: 15 Gy SBRT to primary tumor, nephrectomy 4 weeks later. Sequencing was performed with immunoSEQ multiplex PCR; in TCRdb, only in-frame clones are kept and a portion is missing. The top ten clones hold 4.5% to 7% of a sample with about 130,000 clones, roughly four fifths of them seen once. Material: blood, obtained from a patient whose treatment included radiotherapy and nephrectomy. These receptor sequences come from a man between 50 and 59 years old with renal cell carcinoma.

The chain joins TRBV9 to TRBJ2-1; D is undetermined. Germline assignment: CDR1 SGDLS and CDR2 YYNGEE. Trimming cost V 3 bases and J 0 bases, with 7 bases left between them. This CDR3 has 14 amino acids. CDR3 sequence (DNA): TGTGCCAGCAGCGCAGCGAGCTCCTACAATGAGCAGTTCTTC. The encoded protein is CASSAASSYNEQFF.

The chain is built from TRBV2 and TRBJ1-2; the match to TRBD1 covers 9 bases. The germline CDR1 and CDR2 sequences are SNHLY and FYNNEI. The CDR3 covers 18 residues. Trimming took 5 bases from V and 5 from J; bases not matched to a gene: 18. This CDR3 reads CASSPSGVDRGDIYGYTF. The DNA of the CDR3 is TGTGCCAGCAGTCCCTCGGGGGTTGACAGGGGGGATATATATGGCTACACCTTC. The complete variable domain, with remaining parts taken from reference TRBV2 and TRBJ1-2, reads EPEVTQTPSHQVTQMGQEVILRCVPISNHLYFYWYRQILGQKVEFLVSFYNNEISEKSEIFDDQFSVERPDGSNFTLKIRSTKLEDSAMYFCASSPSGVDRGDIYGYTFGSGTRLTVV.

The chain couples TRBV5-1 to TRBJ2-1, with D possibly TRBD2 on 6 matching bases. The CDR3 has 14 residues. Between the trimmed V and J ends, which lost 4 bases and 8 bases, there was a span of 16 bases. Per the germline V gene, CDR1 is SGHRS and CDR2 is YFSETQ. The CDR3 region is CASSMASEVDEQFF. DNA of the CDR3: TGCGCCAGCAGCATGGCTAGCGAAGTCGATGAGCAGTTCTTC.

The gene calls are TRBV10-1 and TRBJ2-1; 10 bases are a match to TRBD2. Looked up from germline, CDR1 is WNHNN and CDR2 is SYGVQD (reference sequence). The CDR3 has 15 residues. V shed 6 bases, J shed 3 bases, and the junction held 5 bases outside the gene matches. CDR3: CASSFRLAGYNEQFF. The CDR3 DNA reads TGCGCCAGCAGCTTCCGACTAGCGGGCTACAATGAGCAGTTCTTC.

This chain connects TRBV29-1 to TRBJ1-1; no definite D call. CDR3 size: 16 residues. With 2 bases removed from V and 0 bases from J, the gap between germline ends came to 16 bases. CDR1 and CDR2 from the germline V gene are SQVTM and ANQGSEA. CDR3 sequence: CSVEKVQAVLNTEAFF. As DNA, the CDR3 is TGCAGCGTTGAAAAAGTTCAGGCAGTCTTGAACACTGAAGCTTTCTTT.

J is TRBJ1-2 and V is TRBV5-8; 8 bases are shared with TRBD1. In germline, CDR1 is SGHTS, CDR2 YDEGEE. With V trimmed by 3 bases and J by 4 bases, 2 bases remained unmatched. The CDR3 has 13 residues. CDR3 DNA sequence: TGTGCCAGCAGCTCGACAGGGGCCTATGGCTACACCTTC. Translating gives CASSSTGAYGYTF. The whole variable domain, filled in from reference TRBV5-8 and TRBJ1-2, reads EAGVTQSPTHLIKTRGQQATLRCSPISGHTSVYWYQQALGLGLQFLLWYDEGEERNRGNFPPRFSGRQFPNYSSELNVNALELEDSALYLCASSSTGAYGYTFGSGTRLTVV.

The genes are TRBV27 and TRBJ2-1, with 12 bases that match TRBD1. The germline V gene has CDR1 MNHEY and CDR2 SMNVEV (reference sequence). Germline trimming cut 3 bases from V and 9 bases from J; bases unmatched to any gene: 9. This CDR3 region has 16 residues. CDR3 nucleotide sequence: TGTGCCAGCAGTTTGAGGTGGGGACAGGGGGCGATTGAGCAGTTCTTC. It yields the protein CASSLRWGQGAIEQFF.

In nucleotides, the CDR3 is TGCAGCGTCAGAGGGGCTACTAGCGGGGGGGCTGCCTACAATGAGCAGTTCTTC. This translates into CSVRGATSGGAAYNEQFF. The rearrangement links TRBV29-1 to TRBJ2-1; TRBD2 matches at 13 bases. CDR3 length equals 18 residues. Germline V gene lookup returns CDR1 SQVTM and CDR2 ANQGSEA. The V and J ends lost 6 bases and 2 bases, in that order; junction bases with no gene match: 13.

This chain links TRBV27 with TRBJ2-5; 8 bases are shared with TRBD2. CDR3 length: 13 residues. Trimming removed 5 bases from V and 9 bases from J; junction bases left unmatched: 8. Germline loops: CDR1 MNHEY, CDR2 SMNVEV (reference sequence). Written as DNA, the CDR3 is TGTGCCAGCAGTACTAGCGGCGTTAGGGCCCAGTACTTC. It yields the protein CASSTSGVRAQYF.

This rearrangement joins TRBV5-1 to TRBJ1-4; the D is unclear. V dropped 3 bases and J dropped 7 bases, with 16 bases sitting between them. Germline CDR1 reads SGHRS; CDR2 reads YFSETQ. The CDR3 spans 15 residues. In DNA, the CDR3 is TGCGCCAGCAGCTACGGACTGGCCGGGGTTGAAAAACTGTTTTTT. Its protein is CASSYGLAGVEKLFF. The full variable domain, completed using reference TRBV5-1 and TRBJ1-4, is KAGVTQTPRYLIKTRGQQVTLSCSPISGHRSVSWYQQTPGQGLQFLFEYFSETQRNKGNFPGRFSGRQFSNSRSEMNVSTLELGDSALYLCASSYGLAGVEKLFFGSGTQLSVL.

This rearrangement joins TRBV4-3 to TRBJ2-6, with unresolved D. Looked up from germline, CDR1 is LGHNA and CDR2 is YSLEER. Trimming left V 1 base short and J 0 bases short, with 10 bases between. CDR3 length: 17 amino acids. CDR3 sequence: CASSQGASYSGANVLTF. The CDR3 nucleotides are TGCGCCAGCAGCCAAGGGGCCTCTTACTCTGGGGCCAACGTCCTGACTTTC.

This clone showed up just a few times. The chain recombines TRBV19 with TRBJ2-2, with 10 nucleotides matching TRBD1. V shed 3 bases and J 9 bases; nucleotides not matched to a gene: 10. CDR3 length equals 16 residues. Per the germline V gene, CDR1 is LNHDA and CDR2 is SQIVND (reference sequence). CDR3 residues: CASSMRDRGLHRELFF. The CDR3 bases are TGTGCCAGTAGTATGCGGGACAGGGGCCTTCACCGGGAGCTGTTTTTT.

This clone was seen only once. The J gene is TRBJ1-4, the V gene TRBV9; D remains unclear. Germline CDR1 is SGDLS and CDR2 is YYNGEE. V was shortened by 3 bases and J by 4 bases, with 13 bases between the two germline ends. The CDR3 totals 15 residues. CDR3 residues: CASSAGGSYNEKLFF. In nucleotides, the CDR3 is TGTGCCAGCAGCGCGGGTGGCAGCTATAATGAAAAACTGTTTTTT. Filled out from reference TRBV9 and TRBJ1-4, the complete variable domain reads DSGVTQTPKHLITATGQRVTLRCSPRSGDLSVYWYQQSLDQGLQFLIQYYNGEERAKGNILERFSAQQFPDLHSELNLSSLELGDSALYFCASSAGGSYNEKLFFGSGTQLSVL.

J is TRBJ1-1 and V is TRBV7-6; 7 bases are shared with TRBD1. The germline V gene encodes CDR1 SGHVS and CDR2 FNYEAQ. Trimming cost V 5 bases and J 1 base; bases outside gene matches: 4. This CDR3 comprises 14 residues. The CDR3 coding sequence is TGTGCCAGCAGCGCCTACAGGGGGAACACTGAAGCTTTCTTT. Protein: CASSAYRGNTEAFF.

The V call is TRBV5-1, the J call TRBJ1-3, with TRBD1 as a possible D gene (5 bases). V was trimmed by 0 bases and J by 2 bases, leaving 18 bases between them. CDR3 size: 18 residues. Germline-derived CDR1 and CDR2 are SGHRS and YFSETQ. The chain's CDR3 is CASSLAGRGRLAGNTIYF. CDR3 coding DNA: TGCGCCAGCAGCTTGGCCGGGAGGGGTAGGCTTGCTGGAAACACCATATATTTT.